Listed here are 12 T cell receptor beta chains from one sample, sequenced in a study of blood T cells in healthy people across ages. It was with a sample-barcoded 5' primer and a J-beta primer mix that a second PCR of roughly 7 to 12 cycles was run. One entry per CDR3 protein results from TCRdb running MiXCR on the 5' RACE reads. Of 1.5 million to 2 million distinct CDR3 sequences listed, roughly 52% are singletons. Sequenced material: blood. The source is a woman aged 40 to 49 in good health.

The chain carries TRBV28 and TRBJ1-2, with D perhaps TRBD1 (5 bases). With 7 bases removed from V and 1 base from J, the gap between germline ends came to 10 bases. CDR3 length: 13 residues. Germline V gene sequence: CDR1 MDHEN, CDR2 SYDVKM. CDR3 sequence: CASNIDSNYGYTF. The CDR3 bases are TGTGCCAGCAATATAGACAGTAACTATGGCTACACCTTC.

This clonotype was seen a handful of times. This rearrangement joins TRBV5-6 to TRBJ2-5; D is unclear. CDR1 is SGHDT and CDR2 is YYEEEE in the germline V gene. V was trimmed by 3 bases and J by 9 bases, leaving 12 bases between them. This CDR3 comprises 12 residues. CDR3 protein: CASSSSGSAQYF. The CDR3 bases are TGTGCCAGCAGCTCTTCGGGTTCTGCCCAGTACTTC.

The chain couples TRBV6-5 to TRBJ2-7, with 11 positions matching TRBD2. Germline CDR1 and CDR2: MNHEY and SVGAGI. The CDR3 consists of 15 residues. Trimming cost V 2 bases and J 7 bases; bases outside gene matches: 7. The CDR3 protein is CASSYLLAGAEEQYF. The CDR3 DNA reads TGTGCCAGCAGTTACCTACTAGCGGGGGCTGAAGAGCAGTACTTC.

J is TRBJ1-6 and V is TRBV20-1; maybe TRBD1 (5 bases). The germline CDR1 and CDR2 sequences are DFQATT and SNEGSKA (reference sequence). This CDR3 is built from 16 residues. Trimming shortened V by 0 bases and J by 6 bases, and 15 bases separated the two germline ends. CDR3: CSARDERGGLNSPLHF. The DNA of the CDR3 is TGCAGTGCTAGAGATGAGAGGGGCGGGCTTAATTCACCCCTCCACTTT.

In this sample, this clonotype turned up a few times. This sequence joins TRBV29-1 and TRBJ2-1; TRBD2 agrees at 12 bases. The CDR3 covers 14 residues. Germline trimming cut 7 bases from V and 6 bases from J; bases unmatched to any gene: 7. Germline V gene data show CDR1 as SQVTM and CDR2 as ANQGSEA. CDR3 region: CSAYSSGGANEQFF. CDR3 DNA: TGCAGCGCCTATTCTAGCGGGGGGGCCAATGAGCAGTTCTTC.

The J gene is TRBJ2-7, the V gene TRBV7-2, with 8 bases that match TRBD1. Germline loops: CDR1 SGHTA, CDR2 FQGNSA. V dropped 0 bases and J dropped 5; count of bases not matched to a gene: 6. The CDR3 loop spans 15 amino acids. The CDR3 is CASSLAGRGLHEQYF. As DNA, the CDR3 is TGTGCCAGCAGCTTAGCGGGCAGGGGGCTACACGAGCAGTACTTC.

The gene calls are TRBV24-1 and TRBJ2-3; TRBD2 aligns across 7 bases. V shed 3 bases and J 2 bases; nucleotides not matched to a gene: 4. The CDR3 length is 15 residues. CDR1 is KGHDR, CDR2 SFDVKD, per germline. Written as DNA, the CDR3 is TGTGCCACCAGTGATCGCCGGGGGGACACAGATACGCAGTATTTT. Its protein product is CATSDRRGDTDTQYF.

This chain uses TRBV28 with TRBJ1-5; a weak D match, TRBD1 (6 bases). The CDR3 runs 15 residues. V was cut by 3 bases and J by 6 bases, with 15 bases left in between. Germline V lookup: CDR1 MDHEN, CDR2 SYDVKM. CDR3 sequence (DNA): TGTGCCAGCAGTTTCGTACAGGGAGGAAGTCAGCCCCAGCATTTT. Encoded protein: CASSFVQGGSQPQHF.

This chain connects TRBV27 to TRBJ2-5, with D perhaps matching TRBD1 or TRBD2 (6 bases each). The CDR3 runs 13 residues. V lost 5 bases to trimming and J lost 7 bases, with 14 bases between them. Germline loops: CDR1 MNHEY, CDR2 SMNVEV (reference sequence). CDR3: CASSPTGAGTQYF. DNA for the CDR3: TGTGCCAGCAGTCCGACGGGGGCAGGGACCCAGTACTTC.

The rearrangement links TRBV9 to TRBJ2-5; TRBD2 is a possible D gene (5 bases). Germline-derived CDR1 and CDR2 are SGDLS and YYNGEE. The CDR3 sequence is 15 residues long. Trimming stripped 3 bases from V and 5 bases from J, with 17 bases between. CDR3 sequence reads: CASSASGMSVETQYF. In nucleotides, the CDR3 is TGTGCCAGCAGCGCCTCCGGGATGTCCGTGGAGACCCAGTACTTC.

This sequence joins TRBV24-1 and TRBJ2-3, with TRBD1 matching over 8 bases. This CDR3 spans 15 amino acids. V trimming: 4 bases; J trimming: 3 bases; junction bases outside the gene matches: 5. Looked up from germline, CDR1 is KGHDR and CDR2 is SFDVKD. CDR3 in amino acids: CATSDSGTGTDTQYF. Here the CDR3 DNA reads TGTGCCACCAGTGACTCCGGGACAGGAACAGATACGCAGTATTTT.

V usage is TRBV6-2 or TRBV6-3 and J usage is TRBJ1-1; D uncertain. This CDR3 is 12 amino acids long. CDR1 is MNHEY, CDR2 SVGEGT, per germline. V was pared by 2 bases and J by 4 bases, with 5 bases between. DNA for the CDR3: TGTGCCAGCAGTTACCCAGTCACTGAAGCTTTCTTT. It translates to CASSYPVTEAFF.